Listed here are 29 T cell receptor beta chains from one sample, sequenced in a study of shared clonotypes between healthy human individuals. The naive CD8 subset, CD45RO-negative cells positively selected for CCR7, excluded terminally differentiated effector memory CD45RA+ cells. The repertoire was sequenced with immunoSEQ multiplex PCR; TCRdb's copy has only in-frame clones and lacks some. Of around 2,100,000 clones detected, 85% to 95% appear once; the ten largest clones hold 0.95% to 1.5%. Sequenced material: naive CD8+ T cells sorted from blood. All receptors come from a man between 18 and 29 years old in good health.

The CDR3 reads CAISPGTTYEQYF. The CDR3 DNA is TGTGCCATCAGTCCCGGGACCACATACGAGCAGTACTTC. This sequence joins TRBV10-3 and TRBJ2-7; D possibly matches TRBD1 or TRBD2 (5 bases each). The CDR3 runs 13 residues. Germline assignment: CDR1 ENHRY and CDR2 SYGVKD. V was clipped by 5 bases and J by 4 bases, with 12 bases between them.

The chain uses TRBV29-1 and TRBJ2-3; D unresolved. V lost 4 bases and J lost 3, with 14 bases in between. This CDR3 contains 14 residues. Per germline, CDR1 SQVTM and CDR2 ANQGSEA. CDR3 region: CSVASDGRTDTQYF. The CDR3 region has the DNA TGCAGCGTTGCATCCGACGGTAGGACAGATACGCAGTATTTT.

The CDR3 loop is CASRETGLNTEAFF. The CDR3 DNA follows: TGTGCCAGCAGAGAGACAGGATTGAACACTGAAGCTTTCTTT. This sequence joins TRBV2 and TRBJ1-1; possibly TRBD1 for D (6 bases). Deletions cut 6 bases from V and 0 bases from J, with 11 bases between. This CDR3 comprises 14 residues. CDR1 is SNHLY and CDR2 is FYNNEI in the germline V gene. The whole variable domain, remainder taken from reference TRBV2 and TRBJ1-1, is EPEVTQTPSHQVTQMGQEVILRCVPISNHLYFYWYRQILGQKVEFLVSFYNNEISEKSEIFDDQFSVERPDGSNFTLKIRSTKLEDSAMYFCASRETGLNTEAFFGQGTRLTVV.

This clone was found once. V is TRBV7-9 and J is TRBJ2-3; tentatively, D is TRBD2 (5 bases). The CDR3 is 14 amino acids. Germline CDR1 reads SEHNR; CDR2 reads FQNEAQ (reference sequence). V was shortened by 2 bases and J by 1 base, with 7 bases between the two germline ends. CDR3 in amino acids: CASSLPGGTDTQYF. As DNA, the CDR3 is TGTGCCAGCAGCTTACCCGGGGGCACAGATACGCAGTATTTT.

The chain uses TRBV29-1 and TRBJ2-1; the match to TRBD2 covers 7 bases. This CDR3 comprises 17 residues. Trimming removed 3 bases from V and 1 base from J; junction bases left unmatched: 12. Per germline, CDR1 SQVTM and CDR2 ANQGSEA. CDR3 in amino acids: CSVEGVRGRGSYNEQFF. CDR3 sequence (DNA): TGCAGCGTTGAGGGCGTGCGAGGGCGGGGGTCCTACAATGAGCAGTTCTTC.

This chain connects TRBV7-6 to TRBJ2-7; 9 positions agree with TRBD2. The CDR3 covers 15 residues. Germline-derived CDR1 and CDR2 are SGHVS and FNYEAQ. V dropped 4 bases and J dropped 6; count of bases not matched to a gene: 10. CDR3 DNA sequence: TGTGCCAGCAGCTATAGCGGGAGCCCCTCGGGCGAGCAGTACTTC. This sequence encodes CASSYSGSPSGEQYF. Variable domain in full (rest from reference TRBV7-6 and TRBJ2-7): GAGVSQSPRYKVTKRGQDVALRCDPISGHVSLYWYRQALGQGPEFLTYFNYEAQQDKSGLPNDRFSAERPEGSISTLTIQRTEQRDSAMYRCASSYSGSPSGEQYFGPGTRLTVT.

This CDR3 reads CASRAQGQEAEAFF. The CDR3 bases are TGTGCCAGCAGGGCACAGGGGCAAGAAGCTGAAGCTTTCTTT. The chain links TRBV27 to TRBJ1-1, with 7 bases matching TRBD1. Trimming cost V 6 bases and J 6 bases; bases outside gene matches: 10. Germline V CDR1 and CDR2: MNHEY, SMNVEV (reference sequence). The CDR3 sequence is 14 residues long.

For this clone: A junction end diverges from the germline sequence, so it may reflect a read error. The chain couples TRBV11-2 to TRBJ2-7; 10 bases are a match to TRBD1. Germline CDR1 reads SGHAT; CDR2 reads FQNNGV. The CDR3 spans 16 residues. CDR3 amino acids: CASSLGQGVYSYEQYF. The CDR3, as DNA: TGTGCCAGCAGTTTAGGACAGGGGGTTTATTCCTACGAGCAGTACTTC. Full variable domain (rest looked up from reference TRBV11-2 and TRBJ2-7): EAGVAQSPRYKIIEKRQSVAFWCNPISGHATLYWYQQILGQGPKLLIQFQNNGVVDDSQLPKDRFSAERLKGVDSTLKIQPAKLEDSAVYLCASSLGQGVYSYEQYFGPGTRLTVT.

This chain connects TRBV7-8 to TRBJ1-5; D is uncertain. This CDR3 spans 18 amino acids. Trimming removed 2 bases from V and 0 bases from J, with 17 bases in between. Germline values: CDR1 SGHVS, CDR2 FQNEAQ. The CDR3 reads CASSLSGAKDYSNQPQHF. In DNA, the CDR3 is TGTGCCAGCAGCTTAAGCGGAGCTAAAGATTATAGCAATCAGCCCCAGCATTTT.

CDR3 region: CASSESGGAGETQYF. The CDR3 coding sequence is TGTGCCAGCAGTGAGAGCGGGGGGGCCGGAGAGACCCAGTACTTC. The J gene is TRBJ2-5, the V gene TRBV6-1; 10 positions match TRBD2. Trimming cost V 3 bases and J 4 bases; bases outside gene matches: 5. Germline loops: CDR1 MNHNS, CDR2 SASEGT. The CDR3 runs 15 residues.

The gene calls are TRBV4-1 and TRBJ2-1; the D is unclear. Trimming took 2 bases from V and 1 from J, leaving 9 bases between them. Looked up from germline, CDR1 is MGHRA and CDR2 is YSYEKL. The CDR3 has 15 amino acids. Here the CDR3 reads CASSQSPTSYNEQFF. CDR3 bases: TGCGCCAGCAGCCAATCTCCCACTTCCTACAATGAGCAGTTCTTC.

The chain employs TRBV27 and TRBJ2-2, with a possible D match to TRBD1 (6 bases). This CDR3 has 14 amino acids. Per germline, CDR1 MNHEY and CDR2 SMNVEV (reference sequence). The germline V and J ends were trimmed by 3 bases and 6 bases, with 11 bases remaining between them. CDR3 nucleotide sequence: TGTGCCAGCAGTTTGGCAGGGGCCCCCGGGGAGCTGTTTTTT. Translating gives CASSLAGAPGELFF.

About this clone: At the DNA level, this CDR3 is encoded by other sequences in the same sample as well. The chain employs TRBV7-9 and TRBJ1-1; D gene uncertain. Germline V gives CDR1 SEHNR, CDR2 FQNEAQ (reference sequence). Trimming removed 2 bases from V and 1 base from J, with 8 bases in between. The CDR3 loop spans 14 amino acids. The chain's CDR3 is CASSLPGRNTEAFF. DNA for the CDR3: TGTGCCAGCAGCTTACCGGGTCGGAACACTGAAGCTTTCTTT.

The gene calls are TRBV11-2 and TRBJ2-5; D possibly matches TRBD1 or TRBD2 (5 bases each). CDR1 and CDR2 (germline): SGHAT, FQNNGV. Trimming shortened V by 3 bases and J by 1 base, and 12 bases separated the two germline ends. This CDR3 comprises 15 residues. Here the CDR3 reads CASSFSRGRQETQYF. The CDR3 DNA is TGTGCCAGCAGCTTTTCACGGGGCCGCCAAGAGACCCAGTACTTC.

A note on this clone: Other DNA sequences in this specimen translate into the identical CDR3. The chain combines TRBV27 with TRBJ2-5, with 9 bases lining up with TRBD2. Germline CDR1 is MNHEY and CDR2 is SMNVEV (reference sequence). The CDR3 covers 15 residues. V was clipped by 2 bases and J by 2 bases; unmatched bases: 3. The CDR3 DNA follows: TGTGCCAGCAGTTTAACTAGCGGGTCGCAAGAGACCCAGTACTTC. Protein sequence: CASSLTSGSQETQYF.

This clone appeared a few times. The rearrangement links TRBV9 to TRBJ1-5; 7 bases agree with TRBD1. The CDR3 is 15 residues long. Trimming at V came to 4 bases and at J to 3 bases, leaving 7 bases not matched to a gene. CDR1 and CDR2 from the germline V gene are SGDLS and YYNGEE. The CDR3 here is CASSYWGQPNQPQHF. The CDR3 DNA sequence: TGTGCCAGCAGCTACTGGGGACAGCCCAATCAGCCCCAGCATTTT. Drawing the rest from reference TRBV9 and TRBJ1-5, the complete variable domain is DSGVTQTPKHLITATGQRVTLRCSPRSGDLSVYWYQQSLDQGLQFLIQYYNGEERAKGNILERFSAQQFPDLHSELNLSSLELGDSALYFCASSYWGQPNQPQHFGDGTRLSIL.

As to this clone: Other DNA sequences of this sample code for an identical CDR3. The chain recombines TRBV4-1 with TRBJ1-1, with D perhaps TRBD1 (6 bases). V gave up 0 bases and J gave up 3 bases, with 8 bases separating them. The CDR3 loop spans 14 amino acids. The germline CDR1 and CDR2 sequences are MGHRA and YSYEKL. CDR3 sequence: CASSQEGADTEAFF. The CDR3 nucleotides read TGCGCCAGCAGCCAAGAGGGGGCCGACACTGAAGCTTTCTTT.

The V gene is TRBV5-4, the J gene TRBJ2-7, with 9 bases fitting TRBD1. J gave up 5 bases and V 3 bases, and 9 bases lay outside the gene matches. The CDR3 is 15 amino acids. Germline lookup yields CDR1 SGHNT and CDR2 YYREEE (reference sequence). In DNA, the CDR3 is TGTGCCAGCAGCTCCGCGACAGGGGGTTGGGACGAGCAGTACTTC. Translating it yields CASSSATGGWDEQYF.

The genes are TRBV4-3 and TRBJ2-2; 8 bases align to TRBD2. V shed 0 bases and J 6 bases; nucleotides not matched to a gene: 12. CDR3 length: 18 residues. The germline V gene encodes CDR1 LGHNA and CDR2 YSLEER. Written as DNA, the CDR3 is TGCGCCAGCAGCCAAGATATCGGGAGGGGGATTAGCGCCGGGGAGCTGTTTTTT. Amino acid sequence: CASSQDIGRGISAGELFF.

In its sample, this clone was seen once. The chain is built from TRBV4-1 and TRBJ2-7; D remains unclear. Trimming took 1 base from V and 0 from J, leaving 10 bases between them. The CDR3 spans 15 residues. Germline CDR1 and CDR2: MGHRA and YSYEKL. CDR3 DNA sequence: TGCGCCAGCAGCCAAGCCCCCCAGGTCTCCTACGAGCAGTACTTC. Translating it yields CASSQAPQVSYEQYF.

As for this clone: The sample contains more than one DNA sequence encoding this CDR3. The chain carries TRBV27 and TRBJ2-6; 9 nucleotides agree with TRBD2. The CDR3 has 16 residues. Germline CDR1 MNHEY, CDR2 SMNVEV (reference sequence). The junction had 5 bases not matched to a gene; V was cut back by 6 bases and J by 2 bases. The CDR3 nucleotides are TGTGCCAGCAGCTTAGCGGGAGTGGCTGGGGCCAACGTCCTGACTTTC. This translates into CASSLAGVAGANVLTF. The full variable domain, with the rest looked up from reference TRBV27 and TRBJ2-6, is EAQVTQNPRYLITVTGKKLTVTCSQNMNHEYMSWYRQDPGLGLRQIYYSMNVEVTDKGDVPEGYKVSRKEKRNFPLILESPSPNQTSLYFCASSLAGVAGANVLTFGAGSRLTVL.

This chain connects TRBV6-6 to TRBJ1-1, with a possible D match to TRBD1 (5 bases). The germline V and J ends were trimmed by 6 bases and 5 bases, with 13 bases remaining between them. Germline V lookup: CDR1 MNHNY, CDR2 SVGAGI (reference sequence). This CDR3 has 13 residues. The CDR3 loop is CASSPGRATEAFF. The CDR3 nucleotides are TGTGCCAGCAGCCCGGGCAGGGCTACTGAAGCTTTCTTT.

This sequence joins TRBV27 and TRBJ2-7, with D maybe TRBD2 (6 bases). This CDR3 is built from 16 residues. V was shortened by 4 bases and J by 3 bases, with 19 bases between the two germline ends. Germline loops: CDR1 MNHEY, CDR2 SMNVEV (reference sequence). As DNA, the CDR3 is TGTGCCAGCAGTTACGGGGGAGCCAACCCCATCTACGAGCAGTACTTC. This encodes CASSYGGANPIYEQYF.

This rearrangement joins TRBV7-2 to TRBJ2-1; 9 nucleotides line up with TRBD2. The germline CDR1 and CDR2 sequences are SGHTA and FQGNSA. The J segment lost 6 bases and the V segment lost 5 bases, leaving 11 bases of the junction unmatched. The CDR3 has 16 residues. DNA for the CDR3: TGTGCCAGCAGCCCCATCCAGGGCGGGAGGGGCAATGAGCAGTTCTTC. Protein product: CASSPIQGGRGNEQFF.

On this clone itself: Other DNA sequences in this specimen translate into the identical CDR3. The rearrangement uses TRBV30 and TRBJ2-7; D possibly matches TRBD1 or TRBD2 (6 bases each). The CDR3 totals 12 residues. V gave up 2 bases and J gave up 6 bases, with 11 bases separating them. Germline lookup yields CDR1 GTSNPN and CDR2 SVGIG (reference sequence). CDR3 sequence reads: CAWSTGGGEQYF. The CDR3 nucleotides are TGTGCCTGGAGTACTGGAGGGGGCGAGCAGTACTTC.

This chain links TRBV2 with TRBJ2-7; D is undetermined. Looked up from germline, CDR1 is SNHLY and CDR2 is FYNNEI. V was cut by 3 bases and J by 3 bases, with 12 bases left in between. The CDR3 has 14 amino acids. CDR3 in amino acids: CASSDLDGLYEQYF. The CDR3 coding sequence is TGTGCCAGCAGTGATCTGGACGGGCTCTACGAGCAGTACTTC.

Of note for this clone: Other DNA sequences in the same sample also yield this CDR3. The chain employs TRBV6-5 and TRBJ2-7; D is possibly TRBD1 (5 bases). Germline CDR1 MNHEY, CDR2 SVGAGI. The CDR3 spans 14 residues. The germline V and J ends were trimmed by 0 bases and 4 bases, with 10 bases remaining between them. CDR3: CASSYSQGQYEQYF. DNA of the CDR3: TGTGCCAGCAGTTACTCTCAGGGTCAGTACGAGCAGTACTTC.

The V gene is TRBV28, the J gene TRBJ2-3; D perhaps matches TRBD2 (5 bases). V lost 2 bases and J 6 bases, leaving 12 bases between the germline ends. CDR1 MDHEN and CDR2 SYDVKM come from the germline V gene. The CDR3 is 14 amino acids. The chain's CDR3 is CASSLQDFLDTQYF. The CDR3 DNA is TGTGCCAGCAGTTTACAGGACTTTCTGGATACGCAGTATTTT. Variable domain in full (rest from reference TRBV28 and TRBJ2-3): DVKVTQSSRYLVKRTGEKVFLECVQDMDHENMFWYRQDPGLGLRLIYFSYDVKMKEKGDIPEGYSVSREKKERFSLILESASTNQTSMYLCASSLQDFLDTQYFGPGTRLTVL.

The chain employs TRBV20-1 and TRBJ2-5; weak D call: TRBD2 (5 bases). Trimming left V 7 bases short and J 7 bases short, with 13 bases between. The CDR3 runs to 11 residues. Germline loops: CDR1 DFQATT, CDR2 SNEGSKA (reference sequence). Here the CDR3 reads CSVKEVGTQYF. DNA of the CDR3: TGCAGTGTCAAGGAGGTGGGGACCCAGTACTTC.